Sequencing of this T cell receptor beta chain was carried out in a study of blood T cells in healthy people across ages. As for the study in general: With template switching, about one barcoded beta molecule was captured per two T cells.

Through a sample-barcoded 5' primer and a J-beta primer mix, a second PCR was run for roughly 7 to 11 cycles. No fewer than 2.5 million CDR3-containing paired-end reads came from each sample. MiXCR was run by TCRdb on the 5' RACE reads, yielding one entry per CDR3 protein. The profile shows 1.2 million to 1.5 million distinct CDR3 sequences, 42% of them singletons. At least 5.5 micrograms of total RNA were extracted per sample. This CDR3 is 14 amino acids long. With 4 bases clipped from V and 1 base from J, the junction kept 4 bases outside the gene matches. CDR1 is SGHRS and CDR2 is YFSETQ in the germline V gene.

The specimen sequenced was blood. The chain employs TRBV5-1 and TRBJ2-7, with 8 positions matching TRBD2. The sequence was collected from a woman under 30 in good health. The CDR3 bases are TGCGCCAGCAGCCACATAGCGGGGTCCTACGAGCAGTACTTC. Translation gives CASSHIAGSYEQYF.